The present TCR beta chain was sequenced within a study of blood T cell repertoires in COVID-19. Overall study context: In each case, the material was cDNA or gDNA derived from T cells, B-cell-depleted T cells, or PBMCs.

Germline V gene lookup returns CDR1 MGHDK and CDR2 SYGVNS. V shed 6 bases and J 3 bases; nucleotides not matched to a gene: 2. This CDR3 has 14 residues. It was during active infection that Seattle patients were enrolled and then longitudinally followed. Study processing details: For nucleated cells, counts were estimated from reference gene primer amplification. Clones were sequenced by immunoSEQ multiplex PCR, and TCRdb holds only the in-frame ones, with some missing. V and J calls and clone size follow that table, whereas D and trimming were derived from the DNA. Of 150,000 to 200,000 clones in the sample, 80% to 90% were seen once.

This clonotype was sampled from a woman between 70 and 85 years old with COVID-19, enrolled during active disease. This sequence joins TRBV25-1 and TRBJ2-2, with 9 positions matching TRBD1. The specimen sequenced was peripheral blood. The CDR3 protein is CASRRTGDTGELFF. The CDR3 nucleotides are TGTGCCAGCAGGAGGACAGGGGACACCGGGGAGCTGTTTTTT.